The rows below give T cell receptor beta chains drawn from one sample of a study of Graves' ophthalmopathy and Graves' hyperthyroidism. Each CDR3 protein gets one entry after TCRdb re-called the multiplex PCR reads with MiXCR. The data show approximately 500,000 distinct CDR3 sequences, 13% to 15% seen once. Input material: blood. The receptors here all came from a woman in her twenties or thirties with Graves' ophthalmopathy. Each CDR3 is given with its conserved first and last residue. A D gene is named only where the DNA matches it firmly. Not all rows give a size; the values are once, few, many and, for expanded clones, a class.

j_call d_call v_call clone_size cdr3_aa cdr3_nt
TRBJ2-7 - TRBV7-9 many CASSATGDPYEQYF TGTGCCAGCAGCGCGACAGGAGACCCCTACGAGCAGTACTTC
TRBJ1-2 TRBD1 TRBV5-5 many CASRRADRAANYGYTF TGTGCCAGCAGGCGAGCGGACAGGGCGGCTAACTATGGCTACACCTTC
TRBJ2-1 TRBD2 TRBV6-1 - CASSLTSGVPSEQFF TGTGCCAGCAGTCTGACTAGCGGGGTCCCGAGCGAGCAGTTCTTC
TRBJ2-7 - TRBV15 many CATSKRRDGYEQYF TGTGCCACCAGCAAAAGGAGGGACGGCTACGAGCAGTACTTC
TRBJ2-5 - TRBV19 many CASSSTGTQTQYF TGTGCCAGTAGTAGCACAGGGACCCAGACCCAGTACTTC
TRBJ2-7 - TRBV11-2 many CASSLRPDISYEQYF TGTGCCAGCAGCCTCAGGCCTGACATAAGCTACGAGCAGTACTTC
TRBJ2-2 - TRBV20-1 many CSAIGLTGELFF TGCAGTGCTATAGGTCTCACCGGGGAGCTGTTTTTT
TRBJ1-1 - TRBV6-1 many CASSSGGITEAFF TGTGCCAGCAGCTCCGGGGGAATAACTGAAGCTTTCTTT
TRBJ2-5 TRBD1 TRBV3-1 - CASSRGTGDQETQYF TGTGCCAGCAGCCGCGGGACAGGGGACCAAGAGACCCAGTACTTC
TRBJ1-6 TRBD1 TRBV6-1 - CASRTQGRNSPLHF TGTGCCAGCAGGACACAGGGGAGAAATTCACCCCTCCACTTT
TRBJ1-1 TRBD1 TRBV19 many CASSKGQGMVNTEAFF TGTGCCAGTAGTAAGGGACAGGGGATGGTGAACACTGAAGCTTTCTTT
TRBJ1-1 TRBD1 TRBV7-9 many CASSSDRGIAFF TGTGCCAGCAGCTCCGACAGGGGGATCGCTTTCTTT
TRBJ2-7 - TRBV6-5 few CASSYFGENYEQYF TGTGCCAGCAGTTACTTTGGGGAAAACTACGAGCAGTACTTC
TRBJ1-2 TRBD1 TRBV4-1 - CASSQDHRGIYGYTF TGCGCCAGCAGCCAAGATCACAGGGGTATCTATGGCTACACCTTC
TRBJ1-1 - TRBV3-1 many CASSQSLARGAFF TGTGCCAGCAGCCAATCTCTAGCGAGGGGAGCTTTCTTT
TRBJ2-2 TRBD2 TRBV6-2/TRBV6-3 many CASSFSGRPNGELFF TGTGCCAGCAGTTTTAGCGGGAGGCCGAACGGGGAGCTGTTTTTT
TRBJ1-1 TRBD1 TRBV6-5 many CASSYFRGGGGEGEAFF TGTGCCAGCAGTTACTTTAGAGGAGGAGGGGGCGAGGGTGAAGCTTTCTTT
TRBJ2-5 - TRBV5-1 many CASSLDVGAGETQYF TGCGCCAGCAGCTTGGATGTGGGGGCTGGTGAGACCCAGTACTTC
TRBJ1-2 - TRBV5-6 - CASSVLGLPSGYTF TGTGCCAGCAGCGTACTGGGGCTCCCCAGTGGCTACACCTTC
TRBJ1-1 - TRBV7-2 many CASRDTGLTEAFF TGTGCCAGCAGAGACACAGGGTTGACTGAAGCTTTCTTT
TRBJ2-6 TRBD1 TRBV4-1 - CASSRRQGERSGANVLTF TGCGCCAGCAGCAGAAGACAGGGGGAAAGGTCTGGGGCCAACGTCCTGACTTTC
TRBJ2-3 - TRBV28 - CASSFSLDPKGYGRTDTQYF TGTGCCAGCAGTTTCTCCCTTGACCCAAAAGGATATGGACGCACAGATACGCAGTATTTT
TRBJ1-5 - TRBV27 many CATPPPRTFVGPQHF TGTGCCACACCCCCCCCCCGGACGTTTGTCGGGCCCCAGCATTTT
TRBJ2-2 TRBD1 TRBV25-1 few CASSEYMTGTLTGELFF TGTGCCAGCAGTGAATATATGACAGGGACCCTCACCGGGGAGCTGTTTTTT
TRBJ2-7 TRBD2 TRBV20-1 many CSASPWAGGTEQYF TGCAGTGCTAGCCCCTGGGCGGGGGGCACCGAGCAGTACTTC
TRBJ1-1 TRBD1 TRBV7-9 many CASSERTGPAEAFF TGTGCCAGCAGCGAAAGGACAGGGCCCGCTGAAGCTTTCTTT
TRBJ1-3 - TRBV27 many CASSPTAFSGNTIYF TGTGCCAGCAGTCCGACGGCGTTCTCTGGAAACACCATATATTTT
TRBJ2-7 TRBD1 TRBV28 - CASSFRDRGQVFEQYF TGTGCCAGCAGTTTTAGGGACAGGGGGCAAGTCTTCGAGCAGTACTTC
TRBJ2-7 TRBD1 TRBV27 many CASRKTGAYEQYF TGTGCCAGCCGTAAGACAGGGGCCTACGAGCAGTACTTC
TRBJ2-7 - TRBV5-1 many CASSSSVYNSYEQYF TGCGCCAGCAGCTCTAGCGTGTACAACTCCTACGAGCAGTACTTC
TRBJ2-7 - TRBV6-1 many CASSPHGPYEQYF TGTGCCAGCAGCCCTCACGGACCCTACGAGCAGTACTTC
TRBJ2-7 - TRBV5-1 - CASSLGLNTGIPYEQYF TGCGCCAGCAGCTTGGGGTTAAATACAGGGATCCCCTACGAGCAGTACTTC
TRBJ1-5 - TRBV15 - CATSNRVGNQPQHF TGTGCCACCAGCAACAGGGTAGGCAATCAGCCCCAGCATTTT
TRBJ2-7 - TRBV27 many CASSGGDSSYEQYF TGTGCCAGCAGTGGGGGCGACAGCTCCTACGAGCAGTACTTC
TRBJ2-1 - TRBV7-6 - CASSPYPGNEQFF TGTGCCAGCAGCCCCTACCCGGGGAATGAGCAGTTCTTC
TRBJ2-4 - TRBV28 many CASSPGTLDLAKNIQYF TGTGCCAGCAGTCCCGGGACGCTTGATCTAGCCAAAAACATTCAGTACTTC
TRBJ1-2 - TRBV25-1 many CASSEPWYGYTF TGTGCCAGCAGTGAACCTTGGTATGGCTACACCTTC
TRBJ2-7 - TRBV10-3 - CAISHTGGTYEQYF TGTGCCATCAGTCACACAGGAGGTACTTACGAGCAGTACTTC
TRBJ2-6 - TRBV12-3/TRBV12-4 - CASSLLEGNPGANVLTF TGTGCCAGCAGTTTGCTAGAAGGAAACCCTGGGGCCAACGTCCTGACTTTC
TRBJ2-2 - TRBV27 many CASGGEGATGELFF TGTGCCAGTGGGGGGGAGGGGGCAACCGGGGAGCTGTTTTTT
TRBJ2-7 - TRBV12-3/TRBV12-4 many CATSEIPGGHGEQYF TGTGCCACCAGCGAAATTCCGGGGGGCCATGGCGAGCAGTACTTC